This TCR beta chain was obtained from a study of blood T cell repertoires in COVID-19. Study information: Samples came from the United States, Italy and Spain, spanning acute and convalescent COVID-19. PBMCs, B-cell-depleted T cells, or T cells provided the cDNA or gDNA that made up the material.

In the original analysis: Amplification with reference gene primers provided the estimates of nucleated cell counts. Assay used: immunoSEQ multiplex PCR; TCRdb lists only in-frame clones, some missing. That table furnishes V, J and clone size, whereas the DNA furnished D and trimming. The sample lists approximately 150,000 clones, over 85% occurring once. The CDR3 loop spans 13 amino acids. Germline CDR1 and CDR2: LNHDA and SQIVND (reference sequence). Trimming stripped 3 bases from V and 7 bases from J, with 10 bases between. This chain joins TRBV19 and TRBJ1-5; D might be TRBD1 (5 bases). The specimen was peripheral blood. This clonotype was sampled from a woman in her fifties or sixties with COVID-19, enrolled during active disease. DNA of the CDR3: TGTGCCAGTAGTATGGCAGGGAGGCAGCCCCAGCATTTT. Translating it yields CASSMAGRQPQHF.